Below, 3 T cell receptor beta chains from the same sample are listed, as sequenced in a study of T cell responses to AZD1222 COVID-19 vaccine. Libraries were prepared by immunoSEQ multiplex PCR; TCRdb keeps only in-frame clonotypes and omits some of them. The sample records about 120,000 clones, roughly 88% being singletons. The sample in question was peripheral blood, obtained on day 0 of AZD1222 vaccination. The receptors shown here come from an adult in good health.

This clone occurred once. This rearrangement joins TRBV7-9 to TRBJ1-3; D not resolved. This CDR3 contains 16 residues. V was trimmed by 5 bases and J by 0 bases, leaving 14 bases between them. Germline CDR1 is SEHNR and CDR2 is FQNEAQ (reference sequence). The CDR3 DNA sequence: TGTGCCAGCAGCCGACTTCCCCCCAGCTCTGGAAACACCATATATTTT. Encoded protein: CASSRLPPSSGNTIYF.

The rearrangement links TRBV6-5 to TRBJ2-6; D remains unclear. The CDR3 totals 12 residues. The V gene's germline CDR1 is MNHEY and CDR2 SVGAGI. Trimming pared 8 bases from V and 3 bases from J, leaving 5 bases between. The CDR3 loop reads CASLGGANVLTF. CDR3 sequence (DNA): TGTGCCAGCTTGGGTGGGGCCAACGTCCTGACTTTC.

The CDR3 protein is CASSLSGGARNEQFF. CDR3 bases: TGTGCCAGCAGCCTTAGCGGGGGGGCCCGCAATGAGCAGTTCTTC. The chain is built from TRBV27 and TRBJ2-1; TRBD2 matches 11 bases. The CDR3 contains 15 residues. Germline values: CDR1 MNHEY, CDR2 SMNVEV (reference sequence). V shed 6 bases and J 6 bases; nucleotides not matched to a gene: 7.